This T cell receptor (beta chain) was captured by sequencing in a study of cytomegalovirus exposure and HLA in healthy donors. Study observations and caveats: A missense DCLRE1C variant was associated with V- and J-gene trimming of TCR beta chains in a later analysis, and an independent cohort replicated the association. It was reportedly the case that the classifier diagnosed cytomegalovirus status with high specificity and sensitivity.

Of note for this clone: Its antigen is not identified.

This CDR3 comprises 14 residues. V lost 8 bases, J lost 2 bases, and 14 bases lay in between. Germline CDR1 reads WSHSY; CDR2 reads SAAADI. The PCR ran on 60 Vbeta and 13 Jbeta primers. Method: immunoSEQ multiplex PCR; TCRdb's copy keeps in-frame clones and lacks some. Among 200,000 to 250,000 clones listed, around four fifths were seen once. Source material: PBMCs. This sequence originates from a woman aged 40-49 years in good health and CMV-seronegative. The chain joins TRBV10-2 to TRBJ2-3; possibly TRBD1 for D (5 bases). DNA for the CDR3: TGCGCCAGCCGCCTCCGACAGTACACAGATACGCAGTATTTT. Protein sequence: CASRLRQYTDTQYF.